These T cell receptor beta chains were read from a single sample in a study of identical twins. TCRdb re-derived calls from the 5' RACE reads in MiXCR, one entry per CDR3 protein. Among a few hundred thousand distinct CDR3 sequences listed, roughly a quarter were seen once. The same data also went into a second study, on T cells expressing NK-cell markers.

The material sequenced was CD4+ T cells sorted from blood. The receptors here all came from a woman younger than 35 in good health. Both conserved end residues are part of each CDR3. A D gene is named only where the DNA matches it firmly. A clone size is listed for some rows: how often the clone was seen (once, few, many), or a class if it is expanded.

J gene: TRBJ2-7
clone size: -
D gene: -
V gene: TRBV10-3
CDR3 protein: CAVRPGPSSYEQYF
CDR3 DNA: TGTGCCGTCCGCCCCGGACCAAGCTCCTACGAGCAGTACTTC

J gene: TRBJ2-7
clone size: -
D gene: TRBD2
V gene: TRBV20-1
CDR3 protein: CSAIDGRANYEQYF
CDR3 DNA: TGCAGTGCTATCGACGGGAGGGCCAACTACGAGCAGTACTTC

J gene: TRBJ2-7
clone size: -
D gene: TRBD2
V gene: TRBV6-1
CDR3 protein: CASTAGADSYEQYF
CDR3 DNA: TGTGCCAGCACCGCGGGAGCAGATTCCTACGAGCAGTACTTC

J gene: TRBJ1-2
clone size: few
D gene: -
V gene: TRBV29-1
CDR3 protein: CSVVSGGGYTF
CDR3 DNA: TGCAGCGTTGTTTCGGGCGGGGGCTACACCTTC

J gene: TRBJ1-1
clone size: -
D gene: -
V gene: TRBV7-3
CDR3 protein: CASSSQSTATEAFF
CDR3 DNA: TGTGCCAGCAGCTCCCAATCGACAGCTACTGAAGCTTTCTTT

J gene: TRBJ2-5
clone size: -
D gene: -
V gene: TRBV19
CDR3 protein: CASSITVSYQETQYF
CDR3 DNA: TGTGCCAGTAGTATAACAGTGAGCTACCAAGAGACCCAGTACTTC

J gene: TRBJ2-3
clone size: -
D gene: -
V gene: TRBV11-2
CDR3 protein: CASSRGRRLSTDTQYF
CDR3 DNA: TGTGCCAGCAGCCGGGGGCGGCGACTCAGCACAGATACGCAGTATTTT

J gene: TRBJ1-2
clone size: few
D gene: -
V gene: TRBV6-2/TRBV6-3
CDR3 protein: CASTQRTKGGYTF
CDR3 DNA: TGTGCCAGCACACAAAGGACCAAGGGGGGCTACACCTTC

J gene: TRBJ2-7
clone size: -
D gene: TRBD1
V gene: TRBV18
CDR3 protein: CASSPVDRVISYEQYF
CDR3 DNA: TGTGCCAGCTCACCCGTGGACAGGGTGATCTCCTACGAGCAGTACTTC

J gene: TRBJ2-3
clone size: -
D gene: -
V gene: TRBV20-1
CDR3 protein: CSARNSQSTDTQYF
CDR3 DNA: TGCAGTGCTAGGAACTCCCAGAGCACAGATACGCAGTATTTT

J gene: TRBJ2-3
clone size: -
D gene: -
V gene: TRBV10-1
CDR3 protein: CASSAAGPPTDTQYF
CDR3 DNA: TGCGCCAGCAGTGCCGCGGGACCACCTACAGATACGCAGTATTTT

J gene: TRBJ1-1
clone size: -
D gene: -
V gene: TRBV6-5
CDR3 protein: CASSNVRRAFF
CDR3 DNA: TGTGCCAGCAGTAACGTCAGGAGGGCTTTCTTT

J gene: TRBJ2-1
clone size: -
D gene: -
V gene: TRBV5-1
CDR3 protein: CASSVSGTPKGRNEQFF
CDR3 DNA: TGCGCCAGCAGCGTATCCGGGACCCCAAAGGGTCGCAATGAGCAGTTCTTC

J gene: TRBJ2-7
clone size: -
D gene: TRBD2
V gene: TRBV7-2
CDR3 protein: CASSSNGRGSYEQYF
CDR3 DNA: TGTGCCAGCAGCTCCAACGGGAGGGGTAGCTACGAGCAGTACTTC

J gene: TRBJ2-7
clone size: -
D gene: TRBD2
V gene: TRBV5-4
CDR3 protein: CASSPGLAGYPEQYF
CDR3 DNA: TGTGCCAGCAGCCCTGGACTAGCGGGTTACCCTGAGCAGTACTTC

J gene: TRBJ2-1
clone size: few
D gene: TRBD2
V gene: TRBV20-1
CDR3 protein: CSARVASGRPSYNEQFF
CDR3 DNA: TGCAGTGCTAGAGTGGCTAGCGGGAGGCCCTCCTACAATGAGCAGTTCTTC

J gene: TRBJ2-1
clone size: few
D gene: -
V gene: TRBV15
CDR3 protein: CATSREAAQWQFF
CDR3 DNA: TGTGCCACCAGCAGAGAGGCCGCTCAGTGGCAGTTCTTC

J gene: TRBJ2-7
clone size: few
D gene: -
V gene: TRBV11-2
CDR3 protein: CASSSPTEGPPGGQYF
CDR3 DNA: TGTGCCAGCAGCTCGCCAACGGAGGGACCCCCAGGCGGGCAGTACTTC

J gene: TRBJ1-1
clone size: -
D gene: -
V gene: TRBV12-3/TRBV12-4
CDR3 protein: CASSRGNPNTEAFF
CDR3 DNA: TGTGCCAGCAGTAGGGGCAACCCTAACACTGAAGCTTTCTTT

J gene: TRBJ1-2
clone size: few
D gene: TRBD1
V gene: TRBV29-1
CDR3 protein: CSVGQGASGYTF
CDR3 DNA: TGCAGCGTAGGACAGGGGGCAAGTGGCTACACCTTC

J gene: TRBJ2-7
clone size: -
D gene: TRBD2
V gene: TRBV27
CDR3 protein: CASRLADISYEQYF
CDR3 DNA: TGTGCCAGCAGACTAGCGGACATCTCCTACGAGCAGTACTTC

J gene: TRBJ2-5
clone size: few
D gene: -
V gene: TRBV5-5
CDR3 protein: CASSLDRSQETQYF
CDR3 DNA: TGTGCCAGCAGCTTAGACAGATCGCAAGAGACCCAGTACTTC

J gene: TRBJ2-1
clone size: -
D gene: -
V gene: TRBV5-1
CDR3 protein: CASGGILSYNEQFF
CDR3 DNA: TGCGCCAGCGGCGGGATTCTTTCCTACAATGAGCAGTTCTTC

J gene: TRBJ2-1
clone size: few
D gene: -
V gene: TRBV4-3
CDR3 protein: CASSQVRANEQFF
CDR3 DNA: TGCGCCAGCAGCCAAGTACGTGCGAATGAGCAGTTCTTC

J gene: TRBJ1-4
clone size: -
D gene: -
V gene: TRBV7-9
CDR3 protein: CASSLETSQSNEKLFF
CDR3 DNA: TGTGCCAGCAGCTTAGAGACCTCCCAATCTAATGAAAAACTGTTTTTT

J gene: TRBJ2-7
clone size: -
D gene: TRBD2
V gene: TRBV4-1
CDR3 protein: CARQEKREDTYEQYF
CDR3 DNA: TGCGCCCGACAAGAAAAGCGGGAGGACACCTACGAGCAGTACTTC

J gene: TRBJ2-3
clone size: few
D gene: -
V gene: TRBV7-3
CDR3 protein: CASSLTGPDTQYF
CDR3 DNA: TGTGCCAGCAGCTTAACAGGGCCAGATACGCAGTATTTT

J gene: TRBJ2-2
clone size: -
D gene: -
V gene: TRBV7-2
CDR3 protein: CASSLGGRVGELFF
CDR3 DNA: TGTGCCAGCAGCCTGGGGGGGCGAGTCGGGGAGCTGTTTTTT

J gene: TRBJ2-5
clone size: few
D gene: -
V gene: TRBV25-1
CDR3 protein: CASSERHGGQETQYF
CDR3 DNA: TGTGCCAGCAGTGAACGACACGGGGGCCAAGAGACCCAGTACTTC

J gene: TRBJ2-7
clone size: -
D gene: TRBD2
V gene: TRBV6-2/TRBV6-3
CDR3 protein: CASSYPSGSYEQYF
CDR3 DNA: TGTGCCAGCAGTTACCCTAGCGGGTCCTACGAGCAGTACTTC

J gene: TRBJ2-7
clone size: few
D gene: TRBD1
V gene: TRBV18
CDR3 protein: CASAQTGLYEQYF
CDR3 DNA: TGTGCCAGCGCGCAGACAGGGCTTTACGAGCAGTACTTC

J gene: TRBJ2-1
clone size: few
D gene: -
V gene: TRBV12-3/TRBV12-4
CDR3 protein: CASRPTTAYNEQFF
CDR3 DNA: TGTGCCAGCAGGCCCACGACGGCCTACAATGAGCAGTTCTTC

J gene: TRBJ2-7
clone size: few
D gene: -
V gene: TRBV29-1
CDR3 protein: CSVEAETYEQYF
CDR3 DNA: TGCAGCGTTGAAGCAGAGACCTACGAGCAGTACTTC

J gene: TRBJ2-7
clone size: -
D gene: -
V gene: TRBV12-5
CDR3 protein: CASGLEDSIYEQYF
CDR3 DNA: TGTGCTAGTGGTTTGGAAGACAGTATATACGAGCAGTACTTC

J gene: TRBJ1-2
clone size: -
D gene: -
V gene: TRBV20-1
CDR3 protein: CSASGTPNHGYTF
CDR3 DNA: TGCAGTGCTTCCGGGACTCCAAACCATGGCTACACCTTC

J gene: TRBJ2-3
clone size: -
D gene: -
V gene: TRBV9
CDR3 protein: CASSGGSIGIDTQYF
CDR3 DNA: TGTGCCAGCAGCGGGGGTAGCATTGGGATAGATACGCAGTATTTT

J gene: TRBJ1-1
clone size: -
D gene: -
V gene: TRBV10-3
CDR3 protein: CAIRHPGPTSTEAFF
CDR3 DNA: TGTGCCATCAGACATCCGGGACCCACTTCCACTGAAGCTTTCTTT

J gene: TRBJ2-7
clone size: few
D gene: -
V gene: TRBV7-6
CDR3 protein: CASSLGPSAGEGEQYF
CDR3 DNA: TGTGCCAGCAGCTTAGGTCCCTCTGCAGGGGAGGGCGAGCAGTACTTC

J gene: TRBJ2-1
clone size: -
D gene: -
V gene: TRBV20-1
CDR3 protein: CSAIRGASYNEQFF
CDR3 DNA: TGCAGTGCTATACGCGGGGCCTCCTACAATGAGCAGTTCTTC

J gene: TRBJ2-3
clone size: few
D gene: TRBD2
V gene: TRBV11-2
CDR3 protein: CASSPRLAGGADTQYF
CDR3 DNA: TGTGCCAGCAGCCCCCGACTAGCGGGAGGAGCAGATACGCAGTATTTT

J gene: TRBJ1-5
clone size: few
D gene: -
V gene: TRBV3-1
CDR3 protein: CASSHQGNQPQHF
CDR3 DNA: TGTGCCAGCAGTCACCAGGGCAATCAGCCCCAGCATTTT

J gene: TRBJ2-2
clone size: -
D gene: TRBD1
V gene: TRBV20-1
CDR3 protein: CCAREFGQGTTGELFF
CDR3 DNA: TGCTGTGCTAGAGAGTTCGGACAGGGCACCACCGGGGAGCTGTTTTTT

J gene: TRBJ2-5
clone size: many
D gene: -
V gene: TRBV3-1
CDR3 protein: CASSQEETQYF
CDR3 DNA: TGTGCCAGCAGCCAAGAAGAGACCCAGTACTTC

J gene: TRBJ2-1
clone size: -
D gene: TRBD2
V gene: TRBV6-1
CDR3 protein: CASSPLGGASHNEQFF
CDR3 DNA: TGTGCCAGCAGTCCGCTCGGGGGGGCATCGCACAATGAGCAGTTCTTC

J gene: TRBJ2-5
clone size: -
D gene: -
V gene: TRBV12-3/TRBV12-4
CDR3 protein: CASSFRPRSVETQYF
CDR3 DNA: TGTGCCAGCAGTTTCAGACCCCGATCGGTAGAGACCCAGTACTTC

J gene: TRBJ2-1
clone size: -
D gene: -
V gene: TRBV29-1
CDR3 protein: CSVEGERTSYNEQFF
CDR3 DNA: TGCAGCGTTGAAGGTGAGCGGACGTCCTACAATGAGCAGTTCTTC

J gene: TRBJ2-1
clone size: few
D gene: -
V gene: TRBV6-5
CDR3 protein: CASSYSNPRSSYNEQFF
CDR3 DNA: TGTGCCAGCAGTTACTCGAACCCTAGGAGCTCCTACAATGAGCAGTTCTTC

J gene: TRBJ2-7
clone size: few
D gene: TRBD1
V gene: TRBV20-1
CDR3 protein: CSAGGDRDSYEQYF
CDR3 DNA: TGCAGTGCTGGGGGGGACAGGGACTCCTACGAGCAGTACTTC

J gene: TRBJ1-2
clone size: -
D gene: -
V gene: TRBV4-3
CDR3 protein: CASSQESRSYYGYTF
CDR3 DNA: TGCGCCAGCAGCCAAGAAAGTAGAAGTTACTATGGCTACACCTTC

J gene: TRBJ2-5
clone size: few
D gene: -
V gene: TRBV12-3/TRBV12-4
CDR3 protein: CASIRGPGETQYF
CDR3 DNA: TGTGCCAGCATTAGGGGTCCAGGAGAGACCCAGTACTTC